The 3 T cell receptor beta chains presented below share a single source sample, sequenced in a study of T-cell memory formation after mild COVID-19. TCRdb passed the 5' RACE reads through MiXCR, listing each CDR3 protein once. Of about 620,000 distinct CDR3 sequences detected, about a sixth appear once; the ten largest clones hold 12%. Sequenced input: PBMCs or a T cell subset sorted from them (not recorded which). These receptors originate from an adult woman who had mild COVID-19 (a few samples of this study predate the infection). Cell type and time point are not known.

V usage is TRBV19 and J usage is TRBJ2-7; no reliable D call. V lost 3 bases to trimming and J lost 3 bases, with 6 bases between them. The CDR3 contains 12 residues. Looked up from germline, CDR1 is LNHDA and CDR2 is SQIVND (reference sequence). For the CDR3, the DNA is TGTGCCAGTAGTATTAGTGGCTACGAGCAGTACTTC. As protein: CASSISGYEQYF.

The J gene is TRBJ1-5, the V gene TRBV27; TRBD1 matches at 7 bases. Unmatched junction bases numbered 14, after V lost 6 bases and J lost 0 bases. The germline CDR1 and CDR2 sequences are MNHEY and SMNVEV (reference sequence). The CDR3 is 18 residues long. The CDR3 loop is CASRGPGTAFYSNQPQHF. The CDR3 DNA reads TGTGCCAGCAGGGGTCCAGGGACAGCCTTCTATAGCAATCAGCCCCAGCATTTT.

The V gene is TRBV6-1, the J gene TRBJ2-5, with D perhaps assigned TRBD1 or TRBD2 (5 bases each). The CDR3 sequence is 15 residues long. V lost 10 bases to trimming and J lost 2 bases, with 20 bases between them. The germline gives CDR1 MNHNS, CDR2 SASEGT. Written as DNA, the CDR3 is TGTGCCATCGCCCGGGACCTAGAAAGACAAGAGACCCAGTACTTC. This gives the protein CAIARDLERQETQYF.